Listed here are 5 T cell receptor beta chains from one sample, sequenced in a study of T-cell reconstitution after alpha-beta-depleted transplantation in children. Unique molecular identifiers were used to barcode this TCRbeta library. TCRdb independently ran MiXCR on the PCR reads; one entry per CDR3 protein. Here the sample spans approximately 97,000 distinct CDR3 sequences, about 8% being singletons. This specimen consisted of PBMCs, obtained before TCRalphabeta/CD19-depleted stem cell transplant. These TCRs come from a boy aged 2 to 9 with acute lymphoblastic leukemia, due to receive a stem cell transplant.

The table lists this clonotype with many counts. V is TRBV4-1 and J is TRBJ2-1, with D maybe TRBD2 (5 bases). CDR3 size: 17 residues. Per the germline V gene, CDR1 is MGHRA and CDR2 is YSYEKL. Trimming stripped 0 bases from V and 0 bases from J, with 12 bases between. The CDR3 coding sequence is TGCGCCAGCAGCCAAGACGAGGGCGTAAACTCCTACAATGAGCAGTTCTTC. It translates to CASSQDEGVNSYNEQFF.

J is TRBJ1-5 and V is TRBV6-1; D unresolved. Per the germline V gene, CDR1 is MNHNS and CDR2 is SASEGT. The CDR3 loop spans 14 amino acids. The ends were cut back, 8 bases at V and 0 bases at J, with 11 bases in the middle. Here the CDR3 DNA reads TGTGCCAGCCCGGCAGCATATAGCAATCAGCCCCAGCATTTT. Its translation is CASPAAYSNQPQHF.

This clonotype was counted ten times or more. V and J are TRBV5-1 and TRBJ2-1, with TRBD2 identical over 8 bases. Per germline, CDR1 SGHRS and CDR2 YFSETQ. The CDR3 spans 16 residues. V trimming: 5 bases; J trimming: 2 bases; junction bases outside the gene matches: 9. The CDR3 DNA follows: TGCGCCAGCAGTTCTCTCCGGGAGGGCCCCTACAATGAGCAGTTCTTC. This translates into CASSSLREGPYNEQFF.

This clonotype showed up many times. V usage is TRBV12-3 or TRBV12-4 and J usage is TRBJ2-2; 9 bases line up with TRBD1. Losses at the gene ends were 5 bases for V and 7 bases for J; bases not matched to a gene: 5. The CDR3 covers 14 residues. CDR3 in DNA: TGTGCCAGCAGTAGGACAGGGGTTCACGGGGAGCTGTTTTTT. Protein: CASSRTGVHGELFF.

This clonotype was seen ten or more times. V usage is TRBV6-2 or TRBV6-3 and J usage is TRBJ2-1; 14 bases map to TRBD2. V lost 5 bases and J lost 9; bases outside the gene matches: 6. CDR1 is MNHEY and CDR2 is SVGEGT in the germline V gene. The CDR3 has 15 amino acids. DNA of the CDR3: TGTGCCAGCAGTCAGACTAGCGGGGGGGCTCGTGAGCAGTTCTTC. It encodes CASSQTSGGAREQFF.